This T cell receptor (beta chain) was observed in a study of T cell responses to AZD1222 COVID-19 vaccine. Regarding the study as a whole: Donors skewed white British and female; clonal diversity was possibly underestimated. CD4 TCRs linked to vaccination spanned spike, dominating at 160-218 and 743-854. Baseline seropositives among AZD1222 recipients totaled only 5 or 6.

Trimming took off 6 bases at V and 0 bases at J, with 2 bases between the two ends. The germline CDR1 and CDR2 sequences are PRHDT and FYEKMQ (reference sequence). The CDR3 totals 11 residues. Using immunoSEQ multiplex PCR, the repertoire was profiled, and TCRdb retains in-frame clones only, with some absent. In the table there are 100,000 to 150,000 clones, about 89% of which are singletons. Note on this clone: The target antigen is unknown.

The sequence was collected from an adult in good health. The genes are TRBV13 and TRBJ1-1; no clear D. This sample comprised peripheral blood, obtained on day 0 of AZD1222 vaccination. The CDR3 coding sequence is TGTGCCAGCAGACTGAACACTGAAGCTTTCTTT. Translating gives CASRLNTEAFF.